The 29 T cell receptor beta chains in this list originate from one sample, sequenced in a study of patients and donors after allogeneic stem cell transplantation. TCRdb processed the RT-PCR reads anew with MiXCR; each CDR3 protein has one entry. In the table there are approximately 140,000 distinct CDR3 sequences, approximately 37% of which are singletons. The sample consisted of blood, either unsorted or a sorted T cell fraction (not recorded which). The receptors were sampled from a human donor who was either an allogeneic HSCT recipient or a stem cell or donor lymphocyte infusion donor (not recorded which). It is not recorded whose cells these are; they may come from a transplant donor.

This chain connects TRBV18 to TRBJ1-4; possibly TRBD1 for D (5 bases). The CDR3 consists of 13 residues. Germline CDR1 is KGHSH and CDR2 is LQKENI. V lost 5 bases, J lost 5 bases, and 9 bases lay in between. The CDR3 DNA reads TGTGCCAGCTCAAAGACAGAAAATGAAAAACTGTTTTTT. Translating gives CASSKTENEKLFF.

V and J are TRBV20-1 and TRBJ1-4; TRBD1 might be the D (5 bases). The CDR3 loop spans 17 amino acids. Trimming shortened V by 0 bases and J by 7 bases, and 21 bases separated the two germline ends. The germline V gene encodes CDR1 DFQATT and CDR2 SNEGSKA (reference sequence). Here the CDR3 reads CSARDGQAGRGGEKLFF. The CDR3 DNA follows: TGCAGTGCTAGAGATGGGCAGGCGGGACGGGGAGGTGAAAAACTGTTTTTT.

This clonotype was detected once. The chain uses TRBV12-3 or TRBV12-4 and TRBJ2-5; 7 bases are a match to TRBD2. The CDR3 length is 13 residues. V lost 11 bases to trimming and J lost 5 bases; unmatched junction nucleotides: 11. CDR3 sequence (DNA): TGTGCCTCCCAGCCTAGCGGCATGGAGACCCAGTACTTC. Its protein is CASQPSGMETQYF.

The chain combines TRBV20-1 with TRBJ1-2, with D tentatively TRBD1 (6 bases). In germline, CDR1 is DFQATT, CDR2 SNEGSKA (reference sequence). The length of the CDR3 is 13 residues. Trimming took off 3 bases at V and 6 bases at J, with 14 bases between the two ends. CDR3 loop: CSASPLTGNGYTF. The CDR3 nucleotides read TGCAGTGCTAGTCCCCTTACAGGGAATGGCTACACCTTC.

Only a few counts were recorded for this clonotype. The V and J genes are TRBV6-5 and TRBJ1-1; D unclear. Trimming took 2 bases from V and 4 from J, leaving 14 bases between them. CDR3 length: 15 amino acids. CDR1 and CDR2 from the germline V gene are MNHEY and SVGAGI. The CDR3 loop is CASSYEDARGTEAFF. The CDR3 bases are TGTGCCAGCAGTTACGAGGACGCCCGAGGCACTGAAGCTTTCTTT.

The chain couples TRBV7-2 to TRBJ2-1; 11 nucleotides match TRBD2. The length of the CDR3 is 16 residues. Germline lookup yields CDR1 SGHTA and CDR2 FQGNSA. V shed 4 bases and J 4 bases; nucleotides not matched to a gene: 6. CDR3 residues: CASSSTSGAPYNEQFF. The CDR3 region has the DNA TGTGCCAGCAGCTCGACTAGCGGGGCCCCTTACAATGAGCAGTTCTTC.

This chain uses TRBV3-1 with TRBJ1-4; D is perhaps TRBD1 (5 bases). Germline lookup yields CDR1 LGHDT and CDR2 YNNKEL (reference sequence). CDR3 size: 15 residues. Trimming took off 4 bases at V and 3 bases at J, with 12 bases between the two ends. The CDR3 DNA follows: TGTGCCAGCAGCCCTACCGGGACCCCTAATGAAAAACTGTTTTTT. Residues: CASSPTGTPNEKLFF.

CDR3 coding DNA: TGTGCCAGCAGTGATGCGTTGACAGGGGAGAAAGATACGCAGTATTTT. Encoded protein: CASSDALTGEKDTQYF. The gene calls are TRBV6-4 and TRBJ2-3, with 8 positions matching TRBD1. The CDR3 totals 16 residues. V was clipped by 3 bases and J by 5 bases; unmatched bases: 10. Germline values: CDR1 MRHNA, CDR2 SNTAGT.

There are a few counts of this clonotype. The CDR3 protein is CASSARGTQGAGTEAFF. As DNA, the CDR3 is TGTGCCAGCAGCGCCCGCGGCACACAGGGGGCAGGTACTGAAGCTTTCTTT. The J gene is TRBJ1-1, the V gene TRBV9; 9 nucleotides match TRBD1. V gave up 3 bases and J gave up 5 bases; unmatched junction bases: 14. The CDR3 sequence is 17 residues long. Germline CDR1 SGDLS, CDR2 YYNGEE.

The J gene is TRBJ2-1, the V gene TRBV12-3 or TRBV12-4; D ambiguous. Trimming left V 1 base short and J 9 bases short, with 4 bases between. CDR3 length equals 11 residues. The CDR3 loop reads CASSLGIEQFF. In DNA form, the CDR3 reads TGTGCCAGCAGTTTAGGGATTGAGCAGTTCTTC.

The rearrangement joins TRBV12-3 or TRBV12-4 to TRBJ1-5; no clear D gene. The CDR3 spans 11 residues. Trimming pared 8 bases from V and 5 bases from J, leaving 7 bases between. In DNA, the CDR3 is TGTGCCAGCGTTAGGTATCAGCCCCAGCATTTT. This sequence encodes CASVRYQPQHF.

This clonotype came up a few times. The chain uses TRBV9 and TRBJ2-1; TRBD2 agrees at 9 bases. Looked up from germline, CDR1 is SGDLS and CDR2 is YYNGEE. CDR3 length: 14 amino acids. Trimming took 3 bases from V and 4 from J; bases not matched to a gene: 2. The CDR3, as DNA: TGTGCCAGCAGCGCTAGCGGGGAGTACAATGAGCAGTTCTTC. It codes for CASSASGEYNEQFF.

The genes are TRBV10-3 and TRBJ1-6; D is ambiguous. Germline assignment: CDR1 ENHRY and CDR2 SYGVKD. The CDR3 contains 13 residues. Trimming removed 6 bases at V and 12 bases at J, with 15 bases between. CDR3 bases: TGTGCCATCAGGCCTTTAGAAGCGGGACCCCTCCACTTT. The encoded protein is CAIRPLEAGPLHF.

This clonotype was seen a few times. The J gene is TRBJ1-1, the V gene TRBV20-1, with TRBD1 as a possible D gene (6 bases). Trimming removed 6 bases from V and 5 bases from J, with 19 bases in between. The germline V gene encodes CDR1 DFQATT and CDR2 SNEGSKA (reference sequence). The CDR3 totals 14 residues. The CDR3 bases are TGCAGTGCGACCTCAACAGGGCTAGGAACTGAAGCTTTCTTT. Translated: CSATSTGLGTEAFF.

This clonotype has only a few counts. The chain joins TRBV11-2 to TRBJ1-1, with D perhaps TRBD1 (6 bases). Germline V gene lookup returns CDR1 SGHAT and CDR2 FQNNGV. The V end was cut by 3 bases, the J end by 5 bases, with 19 bases between. The CDR3 runs to 16 residues. In DNA, the CDR3 is TGTGCCAGCAGCTTCAGCTACCCGAGGGGGAAGACTGAAGCTTTCTTT. Translation: CASSFSYPRGKTEAFF.

The chain uses TRBV12-3 or TRBV12-4 and TRBJ2-3; the D gene could be TRBD1 or TRBD2 (5 bases each). The CDR3 runs 15 residues. Deletions cut 0 bases from V and 4 bases from J, with 11 bases between. Written as DNA, the CDR3 is TGTGCCAGCAGTTTAGCCCGAGGGGCCTCAGATACGCAGTATTTT. Translating gives CASSLARGASDTQYF.

The chain has TRBV7-9 and TRBJ1-1, with TRBD1 identical over 7 bases. With 7 bases clipped from V and 5 bases from J, the junction kept 10 bases outside the gene matches. The germline V gene has CDR1 SEHNR and CDR2 FQNEAQ (reference sequence). The CDR3 sequence is 14 residues long. The CDR3 reads CASKLQGVETEAFF. The CDR3 bases are TGTGCCAGCAAGTTGCAGGGGGTGGAAACTGAAGCTTTCTTT.

The CDR3 coding sequence is TGTGCCAGCACTCCGGGCGGGGGGCTCGTTAAGGAGACCCAGTACTTC. Translating it yields CASTPGGGLVKETQYF. J is TRBJ2-5 and V is TRBV28; 8 nucleotides align to TRBD2. V dropped 7 bases and J dropped 5; count of bases not matched to a gene: 15. Germline CDR1 is MDHEN and CDR2 is SYDVKM. The CDR3 consists of 16 residues.

V gene TRBV28 combines with J gene TRBJ2-3; no definite D call. Trimming took 8 bases from V and 2 from J, leaving 14 bases between them. The CDR3 contains 14 residues. Looked up from germline, CDR1 is MDHEN and CDR2 is SYDVKM. CDR3 sequence reads: CASRTVPHTDTQYF. For the CDR3, the DNA is TGTGCCAGCCGGACCGTCCCCCACACAGATACGCAGTATTTT.

This clonotype was counted ten times or more. The chain is built from TRBV12-3 or TRBV12-4 and TRBJ1-1; unclear D gene. The CDR3 is 14 residues long. Trimming took off 5 bases at V and 1 base at J, with 11 bases between the two ends. CDR3 DNA: TGTGCCAGCAGTAGAGGACCGCAGAACACTGAAGCTTTCTTT. Protein: CASSRGPQNTEAFF.

The chain recombines TRBV5-1 with TRBJ2-5; the D gene is possibly TRBD1 (5 bases). Trimming took off 0 bases at V and 4 bases at J, with 13 bases between the two ends. The CDR3 contains 15 residues. Germline values: CDR1 SGHRS, CDR2 YFSETQ. The CDR3 nucleotides read TGCGCCAGCAGCTTGGTTCAGGGAAGTTCAGAGACCCAGTACTTC. Protein: CASSLVQGSSETQYF.

This rearrangement joins TRBV29-1 to TRBJ2-3, with 11 positions matching TRBD2. V dropped 7 bases and J dropped 2; count of bases not matched to a gene: 5. Germline V gene sequence: CDR1 SQVTM, CDR2 ANQGSEA. The CDR3 has 14 amino acids. CDR3 sequence: CSGGTSGSTDTQYF. The CDR3 region has the DNA TGCAGCGGTGGGACTAGCGGTTCCACAGATACGCAGTATTTT.

The chain has TRBV5-8 and TRBJ1-5; D gene ambiguous. The CDR3 is 19 amino acids. Trimming shortened V by 0 bases and J by 2 bases, and 21 bases separated the two germline ends. Germline assignment: CDR1 SGHTS and CDR2 YDEGEE. The chain's CDR3 is CASSLVWPVKIIGNQPQHF. The CDR3, as DNA: TGTGCCAGCAGCTTGGTCTGGCCAGTGAAAATCATCGGCAATCAGCCCCAGCATTTT.

This clonotype was picked up a small number of times. This chain connects TRBV16 to TRBJ1-1; D is ambiguous. Trimming took off 0 bases at V and 0 bases at J, with 2 bases between the two ends. This CDR3 has 13 amino acids. Germline CDR1 reads KGHSY; CDR2 reads FQNENV. The DNA for the CDR3 is TGTGCCAGCAGCCAATCGCTGAACACTGAAGCTTTCTTT. The encoded protein is CASSQSLNTEAFF.

The chain carries TRBV28 and TRBJ1-1; the D gene is possibly TRBD1 (5 bases). CDR3 length: 16 residues. V was cut by 4 bases and J by 0 bases, with 15 bases left in between. CDR1 MDHEN and CDR2 SYDVKM come from the germline V gene. The CDR3 loop reads CASSYPGIAMNTEAFF. In DNA, the CDR3 is TGTGCCAGCAGTTACCCAGGGATTGCCATGAACACTGAAGCTTTCTTT.

The V and J genes are TRBV6-5 and TRBJ1-1; TRBD1 agrees at 7 bases. Trimming took 0 bases from V and 3 from J; bases not matched to a gene: 4. Germline CDR1 MNHEY, CDR2 SVGAGI. The CDR3 runs 15 residues. DNA for the CDR3: TGTGCCAGCAGTTACTCGACAGGGATAGACACTGAAGCTTTCTTT. Protein: CASSYSTGIDTEAFF.

This clonotype was counted between two and nine times. This chain links TRBV10-3 with TRBJ1-5, with 9 bases identical to TRBD1. This CDR3 is 16 amino acids long. Germline V gives CDR1 ENHRY, CDR2 SYGVKD. V trimming: 6 bases; J trimming: 1 base; junction bases outside the gene matches: 7. CDR3 protein: CAIRPGTGSSNQPQHF. CDR3 sequence (DNA): TGTGCCATCAGGCCGGGGACAGGGAGCAGCAATCAGCCCCAGCATTTT.

The gene calls are TRBV4-3 and TRBJ2-4, with a tentative D call TRBD2 (5 bases). The CDR3 is 15 residues long. V gave up 4 bases and J gave up 2 bases, with 12 bases separating them. From germline, CDR1 is LGHNA and CDR2 YSLEER. The CDR3 DNA sequence: TGCGCCAGCAGCCGTACGGGGTCGCCCAAAAACATTCAGTACTTC. It translates to CASSRTGSPKNIQYF.

This chain links TRBV6-1 with TRBJ1-1; D remains unclear. The V end was cut by 7 bases, the J end by 1 base, with 10 bases between. The CDR3 is made up of 13 amino acids. Germline assignment: CDR1 MNHNS and CDR2 SASEGT. CDR3 loop: CASKRESNTEAFF. The CDR3, as DNA: TGTGCCAGCAAGAGGGAATCGAACACTGAAGCTTTCTTT.